This T cell receptor (beta chain) was captured by sequencing in a study of shared clonotypes between healthy human individuals. Overall study: Donors were a couple of women and a few men aged 18 to 49.

The CDR3 runs to 14 residues. The germline V gene encodes CDR1 SGHRS and CDR2 YFSETQ. The junction had 8 bases not matched to a gene; V was cut back by 2 bases and J by 6 bases. Each cell subset's genomic DNA was divided evenly among several immunoSEQ plates. The sequencing of unsorted PBMC DNA took place on ten immunoSEQ deep assay plates. Assay used: immunoSEQ multiplex PCR; TCRdb lists only in-frame clones, some missing. The data contain approximately 500,000 clones, about four fifths of them singletons. The study enrolled healthy HIV-negative adults without recent acute infections or vaccinations as donors.

This receptor was identified in a middle-aged woman in good health. Some clones in this sample may be carry-over from other donors' samples. The sample consisted of PBMCs. This rearrangement joins TRBV5-1 to TRBJ2-7, with 7 bases identical to TRBD2. The CDR3 spells CASSLAGSPLEQYF. The CDR3 DNA follows: TGCGCCAGCAGCTTAGCGGGATCCCCCCTCGAGCAGTACTTC.